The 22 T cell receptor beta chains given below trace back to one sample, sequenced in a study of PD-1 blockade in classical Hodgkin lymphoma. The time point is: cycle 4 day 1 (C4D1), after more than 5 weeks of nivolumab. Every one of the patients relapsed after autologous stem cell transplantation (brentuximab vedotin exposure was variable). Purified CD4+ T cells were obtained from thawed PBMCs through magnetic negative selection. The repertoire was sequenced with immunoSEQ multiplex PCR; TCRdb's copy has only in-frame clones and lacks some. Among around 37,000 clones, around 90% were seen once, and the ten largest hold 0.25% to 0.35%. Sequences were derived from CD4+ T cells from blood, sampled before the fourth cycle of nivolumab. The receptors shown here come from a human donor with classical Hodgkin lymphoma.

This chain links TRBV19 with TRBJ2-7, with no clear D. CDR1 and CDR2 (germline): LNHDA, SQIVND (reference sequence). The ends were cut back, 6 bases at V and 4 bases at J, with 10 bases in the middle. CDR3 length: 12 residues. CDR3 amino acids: CASSSTRYEQYF. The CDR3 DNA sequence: TGTGCCAGTAGCAGCACAAGGTACGAGCAGTACTTC.

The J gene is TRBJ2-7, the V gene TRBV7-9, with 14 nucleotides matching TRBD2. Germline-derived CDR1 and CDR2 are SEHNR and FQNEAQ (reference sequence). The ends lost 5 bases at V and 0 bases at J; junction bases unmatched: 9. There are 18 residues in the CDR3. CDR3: CASSIRTSGRSSSYEQYF. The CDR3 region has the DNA TGTGCCAGCAGCATTCGGACTAGCGGGAGGTCAAGCTCCTACGAGCAGTACTTC.

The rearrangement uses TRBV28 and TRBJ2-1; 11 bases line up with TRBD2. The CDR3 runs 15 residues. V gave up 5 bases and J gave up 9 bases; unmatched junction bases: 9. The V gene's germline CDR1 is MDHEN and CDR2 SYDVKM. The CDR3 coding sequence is TGTGCCAGCAGTCCCCGTAGCGGGAGGGCGAGTGAGCAGTTCTTC. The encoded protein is CASSPRSGRASEQFF. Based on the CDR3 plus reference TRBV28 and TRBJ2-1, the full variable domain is DVKVTQSSRYLVKRTGEKVFLECVQDMDHENMFWYRQDPGLGLRLIYFSYDVKMKEKGDIPEGYSVSREKKERFSLILESASTNQTSMYLCASSPRSGRASEQFFGPGTRLTVL.

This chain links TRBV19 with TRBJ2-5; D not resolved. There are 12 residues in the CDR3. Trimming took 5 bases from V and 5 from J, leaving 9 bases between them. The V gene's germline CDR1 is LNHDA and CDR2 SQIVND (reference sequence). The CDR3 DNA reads TGTGCCAGTAGTCGACCGCGCGAGACCCAGTACTTC. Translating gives CASSRPRETQYF.

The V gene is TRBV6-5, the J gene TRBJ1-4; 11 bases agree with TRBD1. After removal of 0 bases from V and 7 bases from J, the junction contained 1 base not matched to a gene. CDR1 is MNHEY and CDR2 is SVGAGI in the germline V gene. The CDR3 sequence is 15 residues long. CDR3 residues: CASSYSGTGGEKLFF. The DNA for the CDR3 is TGTGCCAGCAGTTACTCCGGGACAGGGGGTGAAAAACTGTTTTTT.

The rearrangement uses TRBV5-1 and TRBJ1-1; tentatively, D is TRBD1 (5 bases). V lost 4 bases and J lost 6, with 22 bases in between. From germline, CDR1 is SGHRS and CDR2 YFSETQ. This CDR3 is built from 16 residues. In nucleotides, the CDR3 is TGCGCCAGCAGCACCTCGGGGCTGGGGGGATACCCTGAAGCTTTCTTT. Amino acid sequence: CASSTSGLGGYPEAFF.

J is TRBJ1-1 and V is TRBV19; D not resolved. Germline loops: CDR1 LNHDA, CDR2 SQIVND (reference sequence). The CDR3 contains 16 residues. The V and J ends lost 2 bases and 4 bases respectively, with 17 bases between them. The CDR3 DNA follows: TGTGCCAGTAGTATAACCTCCGGAGGGTACGGCACTGAAGCTTTCTTT. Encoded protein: CASSITSGGYGTEAFF.

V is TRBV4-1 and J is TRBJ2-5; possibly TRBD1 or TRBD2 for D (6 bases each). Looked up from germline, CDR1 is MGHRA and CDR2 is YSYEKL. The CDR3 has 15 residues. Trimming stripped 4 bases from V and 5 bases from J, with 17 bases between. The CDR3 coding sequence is TGCGCCAGCAGCCTCATCCAGGGGAGGAGGGAGACCCAGTACTTC. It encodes CASSLIQGRRETQYF.

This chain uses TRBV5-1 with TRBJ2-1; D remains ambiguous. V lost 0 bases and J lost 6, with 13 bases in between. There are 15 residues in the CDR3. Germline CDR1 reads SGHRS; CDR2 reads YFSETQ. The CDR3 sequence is CASSLEAHLGNEQFF. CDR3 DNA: TGCGCCAGCAGCTTGGAGGCTCATTTGGGCAATGAGCAGTTCTTC.

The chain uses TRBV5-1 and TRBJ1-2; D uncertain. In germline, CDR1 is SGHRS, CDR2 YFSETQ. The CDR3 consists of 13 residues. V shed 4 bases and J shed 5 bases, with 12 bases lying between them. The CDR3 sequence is CASSPDDVYGYTF. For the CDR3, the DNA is TGCGCCAGCAGCCCTGACGATGTTTATGGCTACACCTTC.

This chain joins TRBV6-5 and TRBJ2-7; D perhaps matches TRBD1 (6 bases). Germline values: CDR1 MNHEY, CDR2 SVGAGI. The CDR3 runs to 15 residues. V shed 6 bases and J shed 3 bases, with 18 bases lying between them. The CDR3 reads CASRRQDRGDYEQYF. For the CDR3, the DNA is TGTGCCAGCAGAAGACAGGACAGAGGGGACTACGAGCAGTACTTC.

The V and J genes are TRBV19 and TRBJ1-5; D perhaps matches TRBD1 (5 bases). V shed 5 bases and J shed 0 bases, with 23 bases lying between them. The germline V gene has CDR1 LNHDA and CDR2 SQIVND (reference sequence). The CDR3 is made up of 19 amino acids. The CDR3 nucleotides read TGTGCCAGTAGTGTATCTCCCAGAACTCTCAGGGATAGCAATCAGCCCCAGCATTTT. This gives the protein CASSVSPRTLRDSNQPQHF. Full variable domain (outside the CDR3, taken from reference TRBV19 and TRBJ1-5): DGGITQSPKYLFRKEGQNVTLSCEQNLNHDAMYWYRQDPGQGLRLIYYSQIVNDFQKGDIAEGYSVSREKKESFPLTVTSAQKNPTAFYLCASSVSPRTLRDSNQPQHFGDGTRLSIL.

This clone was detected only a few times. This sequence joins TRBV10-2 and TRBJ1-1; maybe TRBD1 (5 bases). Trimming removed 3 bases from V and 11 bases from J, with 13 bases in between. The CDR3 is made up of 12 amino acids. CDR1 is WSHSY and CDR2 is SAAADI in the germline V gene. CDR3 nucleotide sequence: TGCGCCAGCAGTGATCGGGGCCCGAAGGCTTTCTTT. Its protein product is CASSDRGPKAFF.

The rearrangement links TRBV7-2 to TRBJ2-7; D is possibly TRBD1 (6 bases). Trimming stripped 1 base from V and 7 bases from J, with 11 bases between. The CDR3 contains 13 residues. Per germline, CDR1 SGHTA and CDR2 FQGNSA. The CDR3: CASSLGQEQEQYF. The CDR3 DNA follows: TGTGCCAGCAGCTTAGGACAGGAGCAGGAGCAGTACTTC.

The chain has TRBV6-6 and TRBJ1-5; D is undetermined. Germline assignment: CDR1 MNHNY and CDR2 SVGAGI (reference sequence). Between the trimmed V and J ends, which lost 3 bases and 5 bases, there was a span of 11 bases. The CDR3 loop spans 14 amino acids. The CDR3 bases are TGTGCCAGCAGTTATCGGCTAGAATATCAGCCCCAGCATTTT. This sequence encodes CASSYRLEYQPQHF.

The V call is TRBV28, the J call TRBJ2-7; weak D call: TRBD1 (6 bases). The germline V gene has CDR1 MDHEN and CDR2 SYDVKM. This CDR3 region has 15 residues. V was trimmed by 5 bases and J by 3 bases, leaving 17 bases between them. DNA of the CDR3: TGTGCCAGCAGTCGTCAGGGGCCGCCCCGCTACGAGCAGTACTTC. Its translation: CASSRQGPPRYEQYF.

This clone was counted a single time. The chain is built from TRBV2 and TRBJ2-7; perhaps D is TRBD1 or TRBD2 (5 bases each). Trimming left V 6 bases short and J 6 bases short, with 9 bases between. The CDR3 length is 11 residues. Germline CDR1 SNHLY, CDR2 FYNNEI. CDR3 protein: CASRSGSEQYF. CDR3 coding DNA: TGTGCCAGCAGGTCAGGGAGCGAGCAGTACTTC.

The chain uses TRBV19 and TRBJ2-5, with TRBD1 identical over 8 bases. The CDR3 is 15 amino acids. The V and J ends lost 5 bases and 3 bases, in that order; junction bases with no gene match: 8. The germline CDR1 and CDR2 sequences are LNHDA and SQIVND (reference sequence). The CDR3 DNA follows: TGTGCCAGTAGTTCCAGGACAGGGTTAGAAGAGACCCAGTACTTC. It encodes CASSSRTGLEETQYF.

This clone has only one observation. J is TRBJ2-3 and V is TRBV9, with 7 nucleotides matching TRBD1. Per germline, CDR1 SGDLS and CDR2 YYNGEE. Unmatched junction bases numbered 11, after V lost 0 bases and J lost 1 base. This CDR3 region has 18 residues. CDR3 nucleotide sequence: TGTGCCAGCAGCGTAGTCGGGGTGAGGGGGCACGGCACAGATACGCAGTATTTT. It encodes CASSVVGVRGHGTDTQYF. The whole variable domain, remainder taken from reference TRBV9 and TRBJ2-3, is DSGVTQTPKHLITATGQRVTLRCSPRSGDLSVYWYQQSLDQGLQFLIQYYNGEERAKGNILERFSAQQFPDLHSELNLSSLELGDSALYFCASSVVGVRGHGTDTQYFGPGTRLTVL.

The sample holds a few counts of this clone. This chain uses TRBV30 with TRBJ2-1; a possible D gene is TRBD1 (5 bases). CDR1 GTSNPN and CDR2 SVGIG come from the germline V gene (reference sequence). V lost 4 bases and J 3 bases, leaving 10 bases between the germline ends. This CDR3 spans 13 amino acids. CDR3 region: CAWIETDYNEQFF. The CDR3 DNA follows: TGTGCCTGGATCGAGACAGACTACAATGAGCAGTTCTTC.

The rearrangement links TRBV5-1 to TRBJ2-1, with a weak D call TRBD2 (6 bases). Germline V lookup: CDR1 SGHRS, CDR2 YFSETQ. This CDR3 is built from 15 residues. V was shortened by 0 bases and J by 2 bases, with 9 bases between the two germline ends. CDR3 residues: CASSLDSGAYNEQFF. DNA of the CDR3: TGCGCCAGCAGCTTGGATAGCGGAGCCTACAATGAGCAGTTCTTC.

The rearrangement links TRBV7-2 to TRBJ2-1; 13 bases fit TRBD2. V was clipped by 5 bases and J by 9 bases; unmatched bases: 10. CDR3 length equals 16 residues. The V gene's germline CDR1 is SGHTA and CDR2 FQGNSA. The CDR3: CASSPPGTSGVGEQFF. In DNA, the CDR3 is TGTGCCAGCAGCCCTCCCGGGACTAGCGGGGTCGGTGAGCAGTTCTTC.